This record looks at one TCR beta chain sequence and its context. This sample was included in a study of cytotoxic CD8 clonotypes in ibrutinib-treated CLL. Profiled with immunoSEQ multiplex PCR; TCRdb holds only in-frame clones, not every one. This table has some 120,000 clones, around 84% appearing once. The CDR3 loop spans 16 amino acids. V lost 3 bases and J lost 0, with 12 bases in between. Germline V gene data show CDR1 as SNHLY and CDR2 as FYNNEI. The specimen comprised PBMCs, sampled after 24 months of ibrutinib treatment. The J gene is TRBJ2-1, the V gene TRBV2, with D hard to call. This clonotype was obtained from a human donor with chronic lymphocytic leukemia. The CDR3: CASSDTLKSSYNEQFF. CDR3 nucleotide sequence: TGTGCCAGCAGTGATACCCTCAAAAGCTCCTACAATGAGCAGTTCTTC.